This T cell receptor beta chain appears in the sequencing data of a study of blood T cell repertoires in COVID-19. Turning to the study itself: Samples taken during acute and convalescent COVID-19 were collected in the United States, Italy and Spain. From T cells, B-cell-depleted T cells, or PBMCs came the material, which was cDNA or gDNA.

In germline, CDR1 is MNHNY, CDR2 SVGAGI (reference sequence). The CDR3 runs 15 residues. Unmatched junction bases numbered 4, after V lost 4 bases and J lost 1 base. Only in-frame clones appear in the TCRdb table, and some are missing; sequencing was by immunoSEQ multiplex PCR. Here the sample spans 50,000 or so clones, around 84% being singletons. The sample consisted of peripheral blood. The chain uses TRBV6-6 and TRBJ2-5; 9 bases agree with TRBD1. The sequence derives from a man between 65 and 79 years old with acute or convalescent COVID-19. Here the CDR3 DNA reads TGTGCCAGCAGTTGGACAGGGGCGGGCCAAGAGACCCAGTACTTC. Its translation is CASSWTGAGQETQYF.